The clone carrying this T cell receptor beta chain was picked up many times. Its antigen is currently unknown. The sample belongs to a study of blood T cells in healthy people across ages. Study-level findings and limits: Age advanced and TCR beta diversity per million T cells fell, roughly linearly. Across samples, TCR beta diversity tracked strongly with naive T cell percentage.

The second PCR ran 7 to 11 cycles with a sample-barcoded 5' primer and J-beta primers. MiXCR, applied by TCRdb to the 5' RACE reads, yields one record per CDR3 protein. The data show 750,000 to 950,000 distinct CDR3 sequences, about 27% seen once. Donation came from healthy Caucasian individuals in Russia who were aged roughly 6 to 95. Per the germline V gene, CDR1 is MDHEN and CDR2 is SYDVKM. The CDR3 loop spans 10 amino acids. V was shortened by 8 bases and J by 2 bases, with 3 bases between the two germline ends. These same data were also listed under a study on T cells of mothers and their children. That source notes: Barcodes and 2-4 random nucleotides were added by M1S in the second PCR.

V and J are TRBV28 and TRBJ2-5; D remains unclear. Sequenced material: blood. The TCR was taken from a woman aged 40 to 50 in good health. The CDR3 loop is CASQQETQYF. The DNA for the CDR3 is TGTGCCAGCCAACAAGAGACCCAGTACTTC.